These 5 T cell receptor beta chains originate from one sample sequenced in a study of control samples from healthy donors and cancer patients (dated by TCRdb to 2018 to 2020). Libraries were made using the immunoSEQ multiplex PCR assay. TCRdb's version of the immuneACCESS table is confined to in-frame rearrangements and falls short of the full clone set. An unresolved V gene accounts for under half of the shortfall where checked; the remainder is of unknown origin. The sample table contains under 100,000 clones; only one count was recorded for about 88% of them. Jointly, the top ten make up approximately 15% of the sample. Sequencing used blood. The receptors come from a woman in her 70s in good health.

This clone has only one observation. The CDR3: CSVATGAVEPQHF. CDR3 DNA sequence: TGCAGCGTTGCAACAGGGGCCGTGGAGCCCCAGCATTTT. The chain carries TRBV29-1 and TRBJ1-5; 7 nucleotides align to TRBD1. CDR1 is SQVTM and CDR2 is ANQGSEA in the germline V gene. V lost 4 bases to trimming and J lost 8 bases; unmatched junction nucleotides: 8. The CDR3 has 13 residues.

The chain carries TRBV15 and TRBJ1-6; 9 bases agree with TRBD1. The germline CDR1 and CDR2 sequences are LNHNV and YYDKDF (reference sequence). CDR3 length: 16 residues. V was pared by 2 bases and J by 7 bases, with 6 bases of the junction left unmatched. The CDR3 protein is CATSRRTGTGNSPLHF. CDR3 sequence (DNA): TGTGCCACCAGCAGACGGACCGGGACAGGGAATTCACCCCTCCACTTT.

This chain uses TRBV6-6 with TRBJ1-1; TRBD1 matches 9 bases. Germline V gene sequence: CDR1 MNHNY, CDR2 SVGAGI (reference sequence). Germline trimming cut 5 bases from V and 4 bases from J; bases unmatched to any gene: 8. CDR3 size: 15 residues. CDR3 sequence: CASSNPGQGTTEAFF. DNA of the CDR3: TGTGCCAGCAGTAATCCGGGACAGGGAACCACTGAAGCTTTCTTT.

J is TRBJ2-7 and V is TRBV7-2; the D gene is possibly TRBD2 (5 bases). CDR3 length: 14 residues. V was pared by 5 bases and J by 2 bases, with 13 bases between. In germline, CDR1 is SGHTA, CDR2 FQGNSA. Here the CDR3 reads CASSPLPGTYEQYF. The CDR3 DNA follows: TGTGCCAGCAGCCCCCTTCCGGGGACCTACGAGCAGTACTTC.

This chain joins TRBV18 and TRBJ2-1; TRBD1 might be the D (6 bases). The germline V gene encodes CDR1 KGHSH and CDR2 LQKENI. The V gene lost 3 bases and the J gene lost 7 bases, with 13 bases spanning the gap. The CDR3 spans 14 residues. This chain's CDR3 is CASSPGQSQNEQFF. CDR3 DNA: TGTGCCAGCTCACCCGGACAGAGCCAGAATGAGCAGTTCTTC.